The 4 T cell receptor beta chains below were found in one sample sequenced in a study of blood T cell repertoires in COVID-19. This table comes from immunoSEQ multiplex PCR, and its TCRdb copy is limited to in-frame clones, with some not included. The sample consists of 650,000 to 800,000 clones, over 80% of them appearing once. Sequencing was performed on peripheral blood. The receptor source for this set is a woman aged 18-35 years with acute or convalescent COVID-19.

V and J are TRBV2 and TRBJ1-2; TRBD1 might be the D (6 bases). Germline V CDR1 and CDR2: SNHLY, FYNNEI. Trimming removed 6 bases at V and 3 bases at J, with 20 bases between. This CDR3 spans 16 amino acids. CDR3 amino acids: CASSPLGANRDYGYTF. CDR3 nucleotide sequence: TGTGCCAGCAGCCCTTTGGGGGCCAATAGGGACTATGGCTACACCTTC. The full variable domain, in which reference TRBV2 and TRBJ1-2 provide the parts outside the CDR3, is EPEVTQTPSHQVTQMGQEVILRCVPISNHLYFYWYRQILGQKVEFLVSFYNNEISEKSEIFDDQFSVERPDGSNFTLKIRSTKLEDSAMYFCASSPLGANRDYGYTFGSGTRLTVV.

This chain connects TRBV10-3 to TRBJ2-3, with 10 nucleotides matching TRBD2. The V gene's germline CDR1 is ENHRY and CDR2 SYGVKD. V lost 5 bases, J lost 1 base, and 9 bases stayed unmatched. This CDR3 region has 17 residues. CDR3 residues: CAISLAGEHPRTDTQYF. The CDR3 DNA sequence: TGTGCCATCAGTCTAGCGGGGGAACACCCCCGCACAGATACGCAGTATTTT.

This chain joins TRBV6-6 and TRBJ1-3; no firm D call. Trimming left V 5 bases short and J 0 bases short, with 11 bases between. The germline gives CDR1 MNHNY, CDR2 SVGAGI (reference sequence). CDR3 length equals 15 residues. The CDR3 bases are TGTGCCAGCAGTGTCGGACGGGGCTCTGGAAACACCATATATTTT. It codes for CASSVGRGSGNTIYF.

This clone appeared a single time. This chain links TRBV5-1 with TRBJ2-2; possibly TRBD1 for D (6 bases). Germline lookup yields CDR1 SGHRS and CDR2 YFSETQ. Deletions cut 3 bases from V and 3 bases from J, with 15 bases between. This CDR3 comprises 16 residues. DNA of the CDR3: TGCGCCAGCAGCTGGAGGACAGACCCTTACACCGGGGAGCTGTTTTTT. This gives the protein CASSWRTDPYTGELFF.